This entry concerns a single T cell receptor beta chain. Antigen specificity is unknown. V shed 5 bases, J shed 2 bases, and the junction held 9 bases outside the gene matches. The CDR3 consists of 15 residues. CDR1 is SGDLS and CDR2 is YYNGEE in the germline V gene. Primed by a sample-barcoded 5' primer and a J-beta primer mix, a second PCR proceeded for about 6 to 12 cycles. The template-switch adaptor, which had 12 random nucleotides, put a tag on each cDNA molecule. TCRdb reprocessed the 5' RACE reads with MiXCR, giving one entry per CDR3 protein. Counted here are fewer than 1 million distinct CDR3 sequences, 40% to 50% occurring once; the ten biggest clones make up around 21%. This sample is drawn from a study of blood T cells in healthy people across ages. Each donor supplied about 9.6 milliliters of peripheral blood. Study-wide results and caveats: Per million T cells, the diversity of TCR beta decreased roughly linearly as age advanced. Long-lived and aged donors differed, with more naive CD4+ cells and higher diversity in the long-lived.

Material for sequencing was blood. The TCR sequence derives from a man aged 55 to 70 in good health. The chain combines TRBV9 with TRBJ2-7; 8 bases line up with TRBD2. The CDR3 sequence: CASSEIAGPTYEQYF. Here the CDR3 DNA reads TGTGCCAGCAGTGAGATAGCGGGACCAACCTACGAGCAGTACTTC.